This T cell receptor beta chain is from a study of CD8+CD57+ T cells in acquired aplastic anemia. On the study more broadly: Sorting CD4+ and CD8+ cells gave DNA averaging around 3 ug.

V shed 5 bases and J 8 bases; nucleotides not matched to a gene: 8. The CDR3 extends over 14 amino acids. Germline assignment: CDR1 LNHDA and CDR2 SQIVND (reference sequence). Investigators profiled TCR beta VDJ and CDR3 from genomic DNA template. TCRdb re-analysed the reads in MiXCR, keeping a single row per CDR3 protein. This sample has approximately 170,000 distinct CDR3 sequences, with about 60% found just once. The source of this sequence is a human donor in good health. Sequencing used sorted CD4+, CD8+, or CD8+CD57+ T cells (not recorded which) from PBMCs. V gene TRBV19 combines with J gene TRBJ2-1, with 8 bases identical to TRBD1. Written as DNA, the CDR3 is TGTGCCAGTAGTCCTGGACAGGGCTGGGATGAGCAGTTCTTC. Translating it yields CASSPGQGWDEQFF.